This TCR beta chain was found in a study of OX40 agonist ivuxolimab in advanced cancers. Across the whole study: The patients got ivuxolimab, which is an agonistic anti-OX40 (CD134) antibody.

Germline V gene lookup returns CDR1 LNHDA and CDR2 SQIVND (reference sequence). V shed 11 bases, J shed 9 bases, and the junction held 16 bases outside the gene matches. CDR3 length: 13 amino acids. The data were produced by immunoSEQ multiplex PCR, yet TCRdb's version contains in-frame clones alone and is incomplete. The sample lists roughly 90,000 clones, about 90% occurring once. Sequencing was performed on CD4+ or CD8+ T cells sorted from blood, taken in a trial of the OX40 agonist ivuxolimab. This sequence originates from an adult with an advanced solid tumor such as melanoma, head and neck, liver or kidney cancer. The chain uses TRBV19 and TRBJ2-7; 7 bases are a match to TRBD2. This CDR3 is CACSGVRKIWQYF. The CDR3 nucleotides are TGTGCCTGCAGCGGGGTTCGGAAAATTTGGCAGTACTTC.